Presented here are 30 T cell receptor beta chains from one specimen sequenced in a study of blood T cell repertoires in COVID-19 (dated by TCRdb to 2020 to 2021). The library was obtained by the immunoSEQ multiplex PCR assay. TCRdb provides this immuneACCESS table in a form limited to in-frame rearrangements. Some clones are lacking; in checked studies, under half of them reflect an unresolved V gene, and why the rest are absent is not known. This sample is represented by hundreds of thousands of clones; around 89% of them were singletons. Of the sample, 1% to 1.3% falls within the top ten clones. Sample: PBMCs or T cells enriched from blood (not recorded which). Every receptor here comes from a man aged 25 to 40 who had recovered from COVID-19.

The chain is built from TRBV12-3 or TRBV12-4 and TRBJ2-7; possibly TRBD1 for D (6 bases). The CDR3 runs to 12 residues. The CDR3 nucleotides are TGTCCCGACAGGTTCCTCTCCTACGAGCAGTACTTC. It yields the protein CPDRFLSYEQYF.

The J gene is TRBJ2-4, the V gene TRBV2, with TRBD2 matching 13 bases. V trimming: 6 bases; J trimming: 4 bases; junction bases outside the gene matches: 3. The CDR3 consists of 15 residues. Germline V lookup: CDR1 SNHLY, CDR2 FYNNEI. CDR3 DNA: TGTGCCAGCAGCCGGACTAGCGGGGGAAAAAACATTCAGTACTTC. Encoded protein: CASSRTSGGKNIQYF.

The chain employs TRBV7-9 and TRBJ2-5; a possible D gene is TRBD1 (6 bases). V dropped 5 bases and J dropped 3 bases, with 13 bases sitting between them. The CDR3 is made up of 14 amino acids. The germline CDR1 and CDR2 sequences are SEHNR and FQNEAQ (reference sequence). The CDR3, as DNA: TGTGCCAGCAGCACCCGGGACACCGAAGAGACCCAGTACTTC. Amino acids: CASSTRDTEETQYF.

This clone was observed a few times. The chain links TRBV28 to TRBJ1-5; D is possibly TRBD1 (6 bases). Trimming removed 6 bases at V and 4 bases at J, with 19 bases between. This CDR3 spans 16 amino acids. Per the germline V gene, CDR1 is MDHEN and CDR2 is SYDVKM. CDR3 DNA: TGTGCCAGCAGCTTGATGGGGGCGCTTGCAAATCAGCCCCAGCATTTT. It encodes CASSLMGALANQPQHF.

The J gene is TRBJ1-1, the V gene TRBV5-6; weak D call: TRBD1 (6 bases). In germline, CDR1 is SGHDT, CDR2 YYEEEE. V was pared by 0 bases and J by 3 bases, with 12 bases between. This CDR3 is built from 15 residues. This CDR3 is CASSLENREHTEAFF. In DNA, the CDR3 is TGTGCCAGCAGCTTGGAGAACAGGGAGCACACTGAAGCTTTCTTT.

The V call is TRBV2, the J call TRBJ1-5; 9 positions match TRBD1. After removal of 5 bases from V and 6 bases from J, the junction contained 8 bases not matched to a gene. The CDR3 runs 15 residues. Germline V gives CDR1 SNHLY, CDR2 FYNNEI. CDR3 in DNA: TGTGCCAGCAGTTCATTGACAGGGGGAAGTCAGCCCCAGCATTTT. This gives the protein CASSSLTGGSQPQHF.

V gene TRBV7-2 combines with J gene TRBJ2-7; 11 bases are a match to TRBD2. The CDR3 extends over 14 amino acids. The germline CDR1 and CDR2 sequences are SGHTA and FQGNSA. Trimming cost V 5 bases and J 4 bases; bases outside gene matches: 4. The CDR3 is CASSTTSGSYEQYF. For the CDR3, the DNA is TGTGCCAGCAGCACTACTAGCGGGAGTTACGAGCAGTACTTC.

This chain links TRBV27 with TRBJ2-3; TRBD2 aligns across 7 bases. Germline CDR1 reads MNHEY; CDR2 reads SMNVEV (reference sequence). The V segment lost 0 bases and the J segment 6 bases; nucleotides outside the gene matches: 0. CDR3 length equals 13 residues. CDR3 bases: TGTGCCAGCAGTTTATCGGGAGGGGATACGCAGTATTTT. It yields the protein CASSLSGGDTQYF.

In its sample, this clone was seen once. The chain recombines TRBV7-3 with TRBJ2-1; 7 bases agree with TRBD2. The trim removed 4 bases at V and 5 bases at J, leaving 8 bases unmatched. The CDR3 totals 15 residues. Looked up from germline, CDR1 is SGHTA and CDR2 is FQGTGA. The CDR3 here is CASSSQSGTNNEQFF. CDR3 coding DNA: TGTGCCAGCAGCTCTCAGAGCGGGACCAACAATGAGCAGTTCTTC.

This chain joins TRBV13 and TRBJ2-7, with 9 bases that match TRBD2. In germline, CDR1 is PRHDT, CDR2 FYEKMQ (reference sequence). V lost 6 bases to trimming and J lost 4 bases; unmatched junction nucleotides: 13. CDR3 size: 16 residues. This chain's CDR3 is CASSLTGTSFGYEQYF. CDR3 coding DNA: TGTGCCAGCAGTTTGACCGGGACTAGCTTCGGTTACGAGCAGTACTTC.

This clone has a handful of counts. Distinct nucleotide sequences in the sample also encode this CDR3. The V call is TRBV3-1 (or the pseudogene TRBV3-2), the J call TRBJ2-7, with no clear D. Germline CDR1 LGHDT, CDR2 YNNKEL (reference sequence). The CDR3 consists of 12 residues. With 1 base removed from V and 6 bases from J, the gap between germline ends came to 7 bases. CDR3 amino acids: CASSQVVSEQYF. The CDR3, as DNA: TGTGCCAGCAGCCAAGTAGTCTCCGAGCAGTACTTC.

The J gene is TRBJ2-7, the V gene TRBV19, with 8 bases matching TRBD2. This CDR3 is 15 amino acids long. The trim removed 4 bases at V and 7 bases at J, leaving 12 bases unmatched. Germline CDR1 and CDR2: LNHDA and SQIVND (reference sequence). DNA for the CDR3: TGTGCCAGTAGTACCGCCTGGCTAGCGGGCGTAGAGCAGTACTTC. Translated: CASSTAWLAGVEQYF.

The V and J genes are TRBV6-5 and TRBJ2-1; tentatively, D is TRBD1 (6 bases). This CDR3 is built from 15 residues. The V end was cut by 4 bases, the J end by 9 bases, with 19 bases between. The germline V gene has CDR1 MNHEY and CDR2 SVGAGI. The CDR3 DNA follows: TGTGCCAGCAGTTCAAGACCCGGACAGCCTAGTGAGCAGTTCTTC. It translates to CASSSRPGQPSEQFF.

The gene calls are TRBV5-1 and TRBJ2-1, with D possibly being TRBD2 (5 bases). The CDR3 length is 15 residues. Trimming left V 0 bases short and J 4 bases short, with 11 bases between. Germline loops: CDR1 SGHRS, CDR2 YFSETQ. For the CDR3, the DNA is TGCGCCAGCAGCTTGGTAGGGAGTGTTTACAATGAGCAGTTCTTC. Translated, it gives CASSLVGSVYNEQFF. The full variable domain, with the rest looked up from reference TRBV5-1 and TRBJ2-1, is KAGVTQTPRYLIKTRGQQVTLSCSPISGHRSVSWYQQTPGQGLQFLFEYFSETQRNKGNFPGRFSGRQFSNSRSEMNVSTLELGDSALYLCASSLVGSVYNEQFFGPGTRLTVL.

The chain couples TRBV29-1 to TRBJ1-2; maybe TRBD1 (6 bases). In germline, CDR1 is SQVTM, CDR2 ANQGSEA. Trimming left V 6 bases short and J 8 bases short, with 13 bases between. The CDR3 has 11 amino acids. CDR3 sequence reads: CSVITGNGYTF. Here the CDR3 DNA reads TGCAGCGTGATTACAGGGAACGGCTACACCTTC.

This chain connects TRBV14 to TRBJ2-1; 8 bases line up with TRBD2. J was trimmed by 7 bases and V by 2 bases; bases with no gene match: 10. The CDR3 length is 16 residues. Germline CDR1 reads SGHDN; CDR2 reads FVKESK. CDR3 loop: CASSQLGLAGVNEQFF. The CDR3 DNA reads as TGTGCCAGCAGCCAATTGGGTCTAGCGGGCGTTAATGAGCAGTTCTTC.

The V gene is TRBV7-9, the J gene TRBJ2-1; TRBD1 aligns across 8 bases. The CDR3 consists of 15 residues. Germline CDR1 SEHNR, CDR2 FQNEAQ (reference sequence). Trimming at V came to 4 bases and at J to 7 bases, leaving 9 bases not matched to a gene. Here the CDR3 reads CASSYSGQVWNEQFF. The CDR3 bases are TGTGCCAGCAGCTACTCGGGACAGGTTTGGAATGAGCAGTTCTTC.

CDR3 amino acids: CASSIGTGADYTF. The CDR3 DNA follows: TGTGCCAGTAGTATTGGTACAGGGGCCGACTACACCTTC. The chain couples TRBV19 to TRBJ1-2, with TRBD1 identical over 7 bases. V lost 3 bases and J lost 10; bases outside the gene matches: 8. Germline V CDR1 and CDR2: LNHDA, SQIVND (reference sequence). This CDR3 spans 13 amino acids. Together with reference TRBV19 and TRBJ1-2, the CDR3 gives the full variable domain: DGGITQSPKYLFRKEGQNVTLSCEQNLNHDAMYWYRQDPGQGLRLIYYSQIVNDFQKGDIAEGYSVSREKKESFPLTVTSAQKNPTAFYLCASSIGTGADYTFGSGTRLTVV.

The rearrangement joins TRBV11-2 to TRBJ1-1; 7 bases line up with TRBD1. From germline, CDR1 is SGHAT and CDR2 FQNNGV. This CDR3 is 15 amino acids long. The V segment lost 1 base and the J segment 3 bases; nucleotides outside the gene matches: 5. CDR3 nucleotides: TGTGCCAGCAGCTTAGGTAGGGGGCCTCACACTGAAGCTTTCTTT. This sequence encodes CASSLGRGPHTEAFF.

The genes are TRBV4-1 and TRBJ1-5, with D hard to call. CDR1 MGHRA and CDR2 YSYEKL come from the germline V gene. The CDR3 runs 15 residues. Trimming removed 2 bases from V and 0 bases from J, with 8 bases in between. CDR3 sequence (DNA): TGCGCCAGCAGCCAACTGGGGAGTAGCAATCAGCCCCAGCATTTT. Protein product: CASSQLGSSNQPQHF.

The rearrangement joins TRBV18 to TRBJ2-7; 9 nucleotides line up with TRBD1. The CDR3 is 15 amino acids. CDR1 and CDR2 from the germline V gene are KGHSH and LQKENI. The V and J ends lost 1 base and 9 bases, in that order; junction bases with no gene match: 10. CDR3: CASSPQSGQGDVQYF. The CDR3 DNA follows: TGTGCCAGCTCACCACAATCGGGACAGGGCGATGTGCAGTACTTC.

The chain employs TRBV7-9 and TRBJ2-3, with D unresolved. The V and J ends lost 0 bases and 0 bases respectively, with 4 bases between them. From germline, CDR1 is SEHNR and CDR2 FQNEAQ (reference sequence). The CDR3 has 14 amino acids. The CDR3 DNA follows: TGTGCCAGCAGCTTAGCACAAAGCACAGATACGCAGTATTTT. Amino acids: CASSLAQSTDTQYF.

The chain joins TRBV14 to TRBJ1-2; D possibly corresponds to TRBD1 (6 bases). V was shortened by 1 base and J by 8 bases, with 17 bases between the two germline ends. The CDR3 loop spans 15 amino acids. Germline CDR1 is SGHDN and CDR2 is FVKESK. The CDR3 sequence: CASSQAGGALRGYTF. The DNA for the CDR3 is TGTGCCAGCAGCCAAGCCGGGGGGGCGCTACGGGGCTACACCTTC.

The V and J genes are TRBV4-1 and TRBJ2-1; perhaps TRBD2 as D (5 bases). The CDR3 covers 14 residues. V was pared by 2 bases and J by 6 bases, with 11 bases between. Per germline, CDR1 MGHRA and CDR2 YSYEKL. CDR3: CASSQPTRGNEQFF. The CDR3 nucleotides are TGCGCCAGCAGCCAACCTACTAGAGGCAATGAGCAGTTCTTC.

V and J are TRBV13 and TRBJ2-6, with D unclear. Germline CDR1 reads PRHDT; CDR2 reads FYEKMQ (reference sequence). The V end was cut by 4 bases, the J end by 1 base, with 5 bases between. CDR3 length: 14 residues. This CDR3 is CASSSASGANVLTF. The CDR3 DNA sequence: TGTGCCAGCAGCTCTGCGTCTGGGGCCAACGTCCTGACTTTC.

The chain is built from TRBV15 and TRBJ1-2; D gene ambiguous. V dropped 0 bases and J dropped 3 bases, with 14 bases sitting between them. Per the germline V gene, CDR1 is LNHNV and CDR2 is YYDKDF (reference sequence). The CDR3 length is 16 residues. The CDR3 region is CATSRDSLPLDYGYTF. DNA of the CDR3: TGTGCCACCAGCAGAGATTCCTTACCGCTAGACTATGGCTACACCTTC.

This chain uses TRBV2 with TRBJ1-2; TRBD1 might be the D (6 bases). This CDR3 has 14 residues. Per the germline V gene, CDR1 is SNHLY and CDR2 is FYNNEI. V was clipped by 3 bases and J by 8 bases, with 16 bases between them. CDR3 sequence: CASSEDLGARGYTF. CDR3 nucleotides: TGTGCCAGCAGTGAGGATCTGGGGGCACGAGGCTACACCTTC.

The CDR3 region is CASSTLLTGSGNTIYF. CDR3 sequence (DNA): TGTGCCAGTAGTACCCTTCTGACAGGCTCTGGAAACACCATATATTTT. The chain recombines TRBV19 with TRBJ1-3; D possibly corresponds to TRBD1 (6 bases). CDR1 is LNHDA, CDR2 SQIVND, per germline (reference sequence). The CDR3 extends over 16 amino acids. V shed 4 bases and J shed 0 bases, with 13 bases lying between them.

The V gene is TRBV10-3, the J gene TRBJ1-2; no clear D gene. The CDR3 loop spans 12 amino acids. The V end lost 8 bases, the J end lost 7 bases, and 14 bases lay between the germline ends. In germline, CDR1 is ENHRY, CDR2 SYGVKD. CDR3 amino acids: CAILVGEFGYTF. The CDR3 nucleotides are TGTGCCATCCTTGTCGGGGAGTTTGGCTACACCTTC.

The chain employs TRBV5-1 and TRBJ2-3; 9 bases fit TRBD2. This CDR3 contains 16 residues. The V gene end was trimmed by 1 base and the J gene end by 2 bases; junction bases not matched to a gene: 5. In germline, CDR1 is SGHRS, CDR2 YFSETQ. For the CDR3, the DNA is TGCGCCAGCAGCTTGATCGCTAGCGGGAACACAGATACGCAGTATTTT. Protein: CASSLIASGNTDTQYF.